The following is a T cell receptor (beta chain) sequence with its context. V was trimmed by 1 base and J by 4 bases, leaving 10 bases between them. The CDR3 is made up of 15 amino acids. The data were taken from a study of early T cells in non-severe SARS-CoV-2 infection. Study background: Alpha and beta chains were unpaired, from unsorted whole-blood bulk RNA.

TCRdb re-called the 5' RACE reads with MiXCR, one entry per CDR3 protein. The sample has some 77,000 distinct CDR3 sequences; about 15% are singletons. The sequenced sample was whole blood. The chain recombines TRBV12-3 or TRBV12-4 with TRBJ2-2; a weak D match, TRBD1 (5 bases). The clonotype originates from an adult who was a healthcare worker with PCR-confirmed SARS-CoV-2 infection or an uninfected control (not recorded which). The DNA of the CDR3 is TGTGCCAGCAGTTTAGGACAGACAATCACCGGGGAGCTGTTTTTT. Its translation is CASSLGQTITGELFF.